The 6 T cell receptor beta chains in this list originate from one sample, sequenced in a study of blood T cell repertoires in COVID-19. Measured with immunoSEQ multiplex PCR; TCRdb has only the in-frame clones, and not every one. The data show roughly 87,000 clones, about 71% seen once. The sequencing sample was made of peripheral blood. These receptors were collected from a woman aged 45-65 years with acute or convalescent COVID-19.

This chain joins TRBV5-6 and TRBJ2-7; a weak D match, TRBD2 (5 bases). This CDR3 contains 15 residues. Trimming stripped 4 bases from V and 0 bases from J, with 14 bases between. Germline V gene lookup returns CDR1 SGHDT and CDR2 YYEEEE. Here the CDR3 reads CASSHTLRDSYEQYF. The CDR3 DNA reads as TGTGCCAGCAGCCATACGCTGAGGGACTCCTACGAGCAGTACTTC.

This chain joins TRBV28 and TRBJ1-5, with 7 bases that match TRBD1. Trimming took 4 bases from V and 0 from J; bases not matched to a gene: 15. Per the germline V gene, CDR1 is MDHEN and CDR2 is SYDVKM. The length of the CDR3 is 19 residues. The CDR3 sequence: CASSSRQGGSGSSNQPQHF. The CDR3 coding sequence is TGTGCCAGCAGTTCGCGACAGGGAGGCAGTGGAAGTAGCAATCAGCCCCAGCATTTT.

This sequence joins TRBV3-1 (or the pseudogene TRBV3-2) and TRBJ2-1, with D uncertain. The CDR3 length is 15 residues. Germline-derived CDR1 and CDR2 are LGHDT and YNNKEL (reference sequence). V was trimmed by 7 bases and J by 4 bases, leaving 17 bases between them. The CDR3 DNA reads as TGTGCCAGCATGACGACCGGAACAGAATACAATGAGCAGTTCTTC. Translation: CASMTTGTEYNEQFF.

This clone has just one count. The chain joins TRBV28 to TRBJ1-1; D is undetermined. This CDR3 has 11 amino acids. CDR1 is MDHEN, CDR2 SYDVKM, per germline. V was clipped by 7 bases and J by 4 bases, with 7 bases between them. CDR3 sequence reads: CASNGLTEAFF. Written as DNA, the CDR3 is TGTGCCAGCAATGGGCTCACTGAAGCTTTCTTT.

This clone was seen a handful of times. The chain joins TRBV5-5 to TRBJ2-7; 11 nucleotides agree with TRBD2. J was trimmed by 4 bases and V by 4 bases; bases with no gene match: 7. The germline CDR1 and CDR2 sequences are SGHKS and YYEKEE (reference sequence). This CDR3 comprises 15 residues. CDR3: CASSPGLAGGYEQYF. The DNA for the CDR3 is TGTGCCAGCAGCCCAGGACTAGCGGGCGGTTACGAGCAGTACTTC.

A few counts support this clone. CDR3 coding DNA: TGTGCCAGTAGAACCGCACGGACAGTTTATGGCTACACCTTC. Its translation is CASRTARTVYGYTF. This chain uses TRBV19 with TRBJ1-2; D possibly corresponds to TRBD1 (6 bases). V lost 6 bases, J lost 5 bases, and 16 bases lay in between. The CDR3 spans 14 residues. Germline-derived CDR1 and CDR2 are LNHDA and SQIVND (reference sequence).